These T cell receptor beta chains were read from a single sample in a study of cytomegalovirus exposure and HLA in healthy donors. Libraries were prepared by immunoSEQ multiplex PCR; TCRdb keeps only in-frame clonotypes and omits some of them. The sample lists around 62,000 clones, around four fifths occurring once. Sequencing was done on a sample of PBMCs. The origin of the receptors is a man aged 40-49 years in good health and CMV-seronegative. Each CDR3 is given with its conserved first and last residue. A D gene is named only where the DNA matches it firmly. Part of the rows lack a size; the others show once, few, many or a class for expanded clones.

V gene	D gene	J gene	clone size	CDR3 protein	CDR3 DNA
TRBV2	TRBD1	TRBJ2-7	NA	CASSKDRIYEQYF	TGTGCCAGCAGCAAGGACAGGATCTACGAGCAGTACTTC
TRBV7-9	NA	TRBJ2-5	NA	CASSTRRDQETQYF	TGTGCCAGCAGCACCCGACGGGACCAAGAGACCCAGTACTTC
TRBV4-2	NA	TRBJ2-7	NA	CASSQDNGPEQYF	TGTGCCAGCAGCCAAGATAACGGTCCTGAGCAGTACTTC
TRBV27	NA	TRBJ1-6	NA	CASSKGLPYNSPLHF	TGTGCCAGCAGTAAGGGGCTACCTTATAATTCACCCCTCCACTTT
TRBV6-1	NA	TRBJ2-7	few	CASSGWAETYEQYF	TGTGCCAGCAGTGGATGGGCAGAAACCTACGAGCAGTACTTC
TRBV28	NA	TRBJ1-2	NA	CASTQGYGYTF	TGTGCCAGCACCCAGGGCTATGGCTACACCTTC
TRBV10-1	TRBD2	TRBJ2-1	NA	CASRAGEGPHEQFF	TGCGCCAGCCGAGCGGGAGAAGGCCCCCATGAGCAGTTCTTC
TRBV4-1	NA	TRBJ2-6	NA	CASSQAWYPSSGANVLTF	TGCGCCAGCAGCCAAGCTTGGTACCCGAGCTCTGGGGCCAACGTCCTGACTTTC
TRBV7-2	NA	TRBJ1-5	once	CASSLESNQPQHF	TGTGCCAGCAGCTTGGAGAGCAATCAGCCCCAGCATTTT
TRBV7-2	NA	TRBJ1-1	NA	CASSYNQGGAEAFF	TGTGCCAGCAGTTACAATCAGGGTGGCGCTGAAGCTTTCTTT
TRBV14	TRBD1	TRBJ2-7	NA	CASSQAGTGLYEQYF	TGTGCCAGCAGCCAAGCCGGGACAGGACTTTACGAGCAGTACTTC
TRBV11-2	TRBD2	TRBJ2-3	NA	CASSPLGGGTDTQYF	TGTGCCAGCAGCCCGCTCGGGGGAGGGACAGATACGCAGTATTTT
TRBV5-5	NA	TRBJ2-5	NA	CASRTQLRGETQYF	TGTGCCAGCAGAACTCAGCTTAGAGGAGAGACCCAGTACTTC
TRBV5-8	TRBD1	TRBJ1-6	NA	CASSFGLTGGISSPLHF	TGTGCCAGCAGCTTTGGCCTTACAGGGGGCATCTCTTCACCCCTCCACTTT
TRBV15	TRBD2	TRBJ2-2	NA	CATSSPGLAEMGELFF	TGTGCCACCAGCAGCCCGGGACTAGCGGAAATGGGGGAGCTGTTTTTT
TRBV6-5	TRBD2	TRBJ2-3	NA	CATQVGEGRGDTQYF	TGTGCCACTCAGGTTGGGGAGGGCCGTGGGGATACGCAGTATTTT
TRBV7-9	NA	TRBJ1-5	NA	CASSLRGDQPQHF	TGTGCCAGCAGCTTAAGAGGAGATCAGCCCCAGCATTTT
TRBV2	TRBD1	TRBJ2-1	NA	CASRPTSRDRVDYNEQFF	TGTGCCAGCAGGCCAACCTCTCGGGACAGGGTGGACTACAATGAGCAGTTCTTC
TRBV7-3	TRBD1	TRBJ2-1	NA	CASSLTGTGGAEQFF	TGTGCCAGCAGCTTAACGGGGACAGGGGGAGCGGAGCAGTTCTTC
TRBV5-5	TRBD1	TRBJ2-7	NA	CASSLGQGALEQYF	TGTGCCAGCAGCTTGGGACAGGGGGCGCTTGAGCAGTACTTC
TRBV5-6	NA	TRBJ2-2	NA	CASSLQVASRELFF	TGTGCCAGCAGTCTCCAGGTTGCGTCCAGGGAGCTGTTTTTT
TRBV12-1	NA	TRBJ2-1	NA	CASSPLRTSGRPRSYNEQFF	TGTGCCAGCAGCCCCTTACGGACTAGCGGGAGGCCCCGATCCTACAATGAGCAGTTCTTC
TRBV4-1	TRBD2	TRBJ2-3	NA	CASSQDRGAGVTTDTQYF	TGCGCCAGCAGCCAAGACAGAGGAGCGGGGGTTACCACAGATACGCAGTATTTT
TRBV14	NA	TRBJ2-3	NA	CASSPGSGTDTQYF	TGTGCCAGCAGCCCGGGATCGGGGACAGATACGCAGTATTTT